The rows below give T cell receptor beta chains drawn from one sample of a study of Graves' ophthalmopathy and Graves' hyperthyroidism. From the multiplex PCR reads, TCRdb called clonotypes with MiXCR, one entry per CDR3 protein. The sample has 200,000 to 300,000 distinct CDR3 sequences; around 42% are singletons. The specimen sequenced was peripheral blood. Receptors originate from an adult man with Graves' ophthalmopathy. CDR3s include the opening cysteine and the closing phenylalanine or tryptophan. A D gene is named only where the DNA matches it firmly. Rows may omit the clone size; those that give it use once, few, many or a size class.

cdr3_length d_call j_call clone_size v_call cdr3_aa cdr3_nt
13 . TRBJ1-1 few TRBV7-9 CASSSFVNTEAFF TGTGCCAGCAGCTCCTTTGTGAACACTGAAGCTTTCTTT
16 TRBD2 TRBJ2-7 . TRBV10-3 CAITKGLAGGNYEQYF TGTGCCATCACCAAGGGACTAGCGGGAGGGAACTACGAGCAGTACTTC
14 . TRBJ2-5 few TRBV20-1 CSARADRSGETQYF TGCAGTGCTAGAGCAGATCGTTCGGGGGAGACCCAGTACTTC
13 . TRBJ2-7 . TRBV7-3 CASSVGSDYEQYF TGTGCCAGCAGCGTAGGAAGTGACTACGAGCAGTACTTC
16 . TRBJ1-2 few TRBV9 CASSVEGGLANYGYTF TGTGCCAGCAGCGTAGAGGGAGGGTTAGCTAACTATGGCTACACCTTC
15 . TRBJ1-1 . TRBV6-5 CASSYEGTLGAEAFF TGTGCCAGCAGTTACGAGGGAACTCTAGGGGCTGAAGCTTTCTTT
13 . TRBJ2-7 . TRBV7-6 CASSPRTGYEQYF TGTGCCAGCAGCCCCAGGACTGGGTACGAGCAGTACTTC
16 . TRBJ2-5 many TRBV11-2 CASSPTKNGGRETQYF TGTGCCAGCAGCCCTACCAAGAACGGGGGCAGAGAGACCCAGTACTTC
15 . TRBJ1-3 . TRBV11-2 CASSGGIHSGNTIYF TGTGCCAGCAGCGGGGGCATTCACTCTGGAAACACCATATATTTT
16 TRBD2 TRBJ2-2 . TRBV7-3 CASRFPTSGNTGELFF TGTGCCAGCAGGTTTCCGACTAGCGGGAACACCGGGGAGCTGTTTTTT
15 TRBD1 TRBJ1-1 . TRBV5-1 CASSRQDRGNTEAFF TGCGCCAGCAGCCGGCAGGACAGGGGGAACACTGAAGCTTTCTTT
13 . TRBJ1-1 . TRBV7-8 CASSLVRNSEAFF TGTGCCAGCAGCTTAGTCAGGAACAGTGAAGCTTTCTTT
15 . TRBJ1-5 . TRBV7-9 CASSPSRGSNQPQHF TGTGCCAGCAGCCCAAGTCGCGGTTCTAATCAGCCCCAGCATTTT
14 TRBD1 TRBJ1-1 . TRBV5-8 CASSRTGLNTEAFF TGTGCCAGCAGCAGGACAGGGTTGAACACTGAAGCTTTCTTT
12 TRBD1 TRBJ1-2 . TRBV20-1 CSARQGGNAYTF TGCAGTGCTAGACAGGGGGGCAATGCCTACACCTTC
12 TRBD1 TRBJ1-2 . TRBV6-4 CASPKRTGGYTF TGTGCCAGTCCAAAAAGGACAGGGGGCTACACCTTC
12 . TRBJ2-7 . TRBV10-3 CASKEPPYEQYF TGTGCCAGCAAGGAGCCCCCCTACGAGCAGTACTTC
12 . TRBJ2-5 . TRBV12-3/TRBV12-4 CATRDLGETQYF TGTGCCACTCGGGACCTCGGGGAGACCCAGTACTTC
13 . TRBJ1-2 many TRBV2 CASMPGTNYGYTF TGTGCCAGCATGCCAGGAACCAACTATGGCTACACCTTC
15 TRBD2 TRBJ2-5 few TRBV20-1 CSARTPGLAGETQYF TGCAGTGCTAGAACTCCGGGACTAGCGGGAGAGACCCAGTACTTC
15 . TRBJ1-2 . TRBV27 CASSKSGPTIYGYTF TGTGCCAGCAGCAAATCGGGTCCGACAATCTATGGCTACACCTTC
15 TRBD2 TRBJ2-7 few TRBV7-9 CASSSLDGREIEQYF TGTGCCAGCAGCTCCCTAGACGGGCGGGAGATCGAGCAGTACTTC
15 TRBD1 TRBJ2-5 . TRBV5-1 CASRPKTGGGETQYF TGCGCCAGCAGACCGAAAACAGGGGGCGGGGAGACCCAGTACTTC
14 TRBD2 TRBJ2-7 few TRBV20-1 CSAREASGAYEQYF TGCAGTGCTAGAGAGGCTAGCGGGGCCTACGAGCAGTACTTC
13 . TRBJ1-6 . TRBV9 CASRGPEDSPLHF TGTGCTAGCCGCGGACCGGAGGATTCACCCCTCCACTTT
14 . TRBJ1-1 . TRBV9 CASTKWEGGTEAFF TGTGCCAGCACCAAATGGGAGGGTGGGACTGAAGCTTTCTTT
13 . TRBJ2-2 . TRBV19 CASSIGGTGELFF TGTGCCAGTAGTATTGGGGGCACCGGGGAGCTGTTTTTT
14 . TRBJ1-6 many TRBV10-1 CASSDGLGRSPLHF TGCGCCAGCAGTGATGGGCTGGGTCGTTCACCCCTCCACTTT
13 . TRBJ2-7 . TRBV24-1 CATSGGGKEEQYF TGTGCCACCAGCGGTGGGGGTAAGGAGGAGCAGTACTTC
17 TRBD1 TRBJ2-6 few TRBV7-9 CASSPGTGETGANVLTF TGTGCCAGCAGCCCCGGGACAGGGGAAACTGGGGCCAACGTCCTGACTTTC
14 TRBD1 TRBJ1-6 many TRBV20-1 CSARQDRGQSPLHF TGCAGTGCTAGACAGGACAGGGGGCAATCACCCCTCCACTTT
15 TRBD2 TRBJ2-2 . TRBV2 CASSVSGRNTGELFF TGTGCCAGCAGCGTTAGCGGGAGGAACACCGGGGAGCTGTTTTTT
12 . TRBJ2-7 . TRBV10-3 CAISQDGYEQYF TGTGCCATCAGTCAGGACGGATACGAGCAGTACTTC